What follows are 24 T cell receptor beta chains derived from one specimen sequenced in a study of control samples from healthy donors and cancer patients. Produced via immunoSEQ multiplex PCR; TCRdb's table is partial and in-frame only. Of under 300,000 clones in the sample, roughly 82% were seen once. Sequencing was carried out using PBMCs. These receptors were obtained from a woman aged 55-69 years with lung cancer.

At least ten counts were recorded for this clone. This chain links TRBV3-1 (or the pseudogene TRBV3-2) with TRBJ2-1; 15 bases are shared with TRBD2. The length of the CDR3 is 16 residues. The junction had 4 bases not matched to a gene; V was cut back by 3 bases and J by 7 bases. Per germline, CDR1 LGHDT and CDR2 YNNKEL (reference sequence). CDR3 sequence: CASSHGGLAGGNEQFF. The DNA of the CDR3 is TGTGCCAGCAGCCACGGGGGACTAGCGGGAGGAAATGAGCAGTTCTTC.

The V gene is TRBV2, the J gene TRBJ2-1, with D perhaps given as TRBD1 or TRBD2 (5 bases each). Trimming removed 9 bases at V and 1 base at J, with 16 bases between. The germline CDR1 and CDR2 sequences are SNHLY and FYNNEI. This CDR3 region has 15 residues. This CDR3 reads CARGTGSGSYNEQFF. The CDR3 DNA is TGTGCCAGGGGGACCGGGTCGGGTTCCTACAATGAGCAGTTCTTC.

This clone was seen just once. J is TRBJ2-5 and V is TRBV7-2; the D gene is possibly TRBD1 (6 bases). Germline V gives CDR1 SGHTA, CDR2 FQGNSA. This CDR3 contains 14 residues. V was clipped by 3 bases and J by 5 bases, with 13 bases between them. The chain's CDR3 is CASSFGAGAETQYF. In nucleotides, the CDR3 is TGTGCCAGCAGCTTTGGGGCAGGGGCTGAGACCCAGTACTTC. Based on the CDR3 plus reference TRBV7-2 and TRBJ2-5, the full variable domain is GAGVSQSPSNKVTEKGKDVELRCDPISGHTALYWYRQSLGQGLEFLIYFQGNSAPDKSGLPSDRFSAERTGGSVSTLTIQRTQQEDSAVYLCASSFGAGAETQYFGPGTRLLVL.

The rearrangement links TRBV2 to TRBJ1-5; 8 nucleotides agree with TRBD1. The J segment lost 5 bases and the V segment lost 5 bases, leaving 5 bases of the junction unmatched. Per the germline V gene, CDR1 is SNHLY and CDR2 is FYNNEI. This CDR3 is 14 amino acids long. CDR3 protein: CASSSQGADQPQHF. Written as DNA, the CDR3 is TGTGCCAGCAGTTCCCAGGGGGCCGATCAGCCCCAGCATTTT.

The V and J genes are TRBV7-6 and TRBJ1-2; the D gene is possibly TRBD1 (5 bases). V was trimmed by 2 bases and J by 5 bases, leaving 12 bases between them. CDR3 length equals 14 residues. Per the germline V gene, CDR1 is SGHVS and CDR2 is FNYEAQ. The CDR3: CASSLTDSGYGYTF. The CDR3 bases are TGTGCCAGCAGCTTAACCGACAGCGGGTATGGCTACACCTTC.

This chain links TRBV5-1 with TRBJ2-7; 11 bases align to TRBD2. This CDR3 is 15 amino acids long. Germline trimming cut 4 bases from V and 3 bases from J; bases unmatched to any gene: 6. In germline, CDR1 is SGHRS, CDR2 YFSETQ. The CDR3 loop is CASSALAGGFYEQYF. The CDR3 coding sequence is TGCGCCAGCAGCGCCCTAGCGGGAGGATTCTACGAGCAGTACTTC.

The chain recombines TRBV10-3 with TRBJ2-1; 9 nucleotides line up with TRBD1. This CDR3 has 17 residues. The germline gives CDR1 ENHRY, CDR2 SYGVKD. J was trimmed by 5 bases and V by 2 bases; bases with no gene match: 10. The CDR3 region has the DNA TGTGCCATCAGTGAGAAAAGGCCGGGACAGGGCCACAATGAGCAGTTCTTC. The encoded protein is CAISEKRPGQGHNEQFF.

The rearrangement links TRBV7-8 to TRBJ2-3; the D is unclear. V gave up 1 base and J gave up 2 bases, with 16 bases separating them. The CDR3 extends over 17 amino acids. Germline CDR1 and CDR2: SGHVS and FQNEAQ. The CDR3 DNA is TGTGCCAGCAGCTTAGATAGTGCAGGAGCTAACACAGATACGCAGTATTTT. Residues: CASSLDSAGANTDTQYF.

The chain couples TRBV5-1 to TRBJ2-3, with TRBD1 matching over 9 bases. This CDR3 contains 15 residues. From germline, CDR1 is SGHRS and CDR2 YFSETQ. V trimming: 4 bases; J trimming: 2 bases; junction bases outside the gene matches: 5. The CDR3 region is CASSPPQGATDTQYF. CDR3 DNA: TGCGCCAGCAGCCCGCCACAGGGGGCCACAGATACGCAGTATTTT.

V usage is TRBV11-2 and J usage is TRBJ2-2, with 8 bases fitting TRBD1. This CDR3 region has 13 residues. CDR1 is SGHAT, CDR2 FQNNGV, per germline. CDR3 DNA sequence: TGTGCAGCAGGACAGGGCGGCACCGGGGAGCTGTTTTTT. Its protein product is CAAGQGGTGELFF.

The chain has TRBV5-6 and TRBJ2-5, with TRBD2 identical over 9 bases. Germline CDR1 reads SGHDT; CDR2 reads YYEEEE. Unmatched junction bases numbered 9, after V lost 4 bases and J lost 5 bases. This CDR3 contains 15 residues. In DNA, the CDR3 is TGTGCCAGCAGCCCCGGGACTAGCACAGTTGAGACCCAGTACTTC. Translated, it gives CASSPGTSTVETQYF.

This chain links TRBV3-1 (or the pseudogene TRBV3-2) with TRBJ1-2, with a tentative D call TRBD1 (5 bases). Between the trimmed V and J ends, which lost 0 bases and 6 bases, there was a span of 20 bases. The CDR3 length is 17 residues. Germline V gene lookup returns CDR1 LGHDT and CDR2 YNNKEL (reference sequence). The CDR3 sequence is CASSQDYPLAQVNGYTF. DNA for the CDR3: TGTGCCAGCAGCCAAGATTATCCGCTGGCACAGGTTAATGGCTACACCTTC.

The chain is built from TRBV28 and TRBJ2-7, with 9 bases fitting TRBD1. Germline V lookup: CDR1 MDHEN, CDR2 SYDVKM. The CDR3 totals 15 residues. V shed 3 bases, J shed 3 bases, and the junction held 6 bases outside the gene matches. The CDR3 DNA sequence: TGTGCCAGCAGTTTTGCCGGGACAGGGAGCTACGAGCAGTACTTC. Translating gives CASSFAGTGSYEQYF.

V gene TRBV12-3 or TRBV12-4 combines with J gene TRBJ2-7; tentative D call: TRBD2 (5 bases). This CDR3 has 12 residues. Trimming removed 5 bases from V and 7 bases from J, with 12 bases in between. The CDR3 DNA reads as TGTGCCAGCAGTCCTAGCCCCGGGGAGCAGTACTTC. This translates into CASSPSPGEQYF.

CDR3 in amino acids: CASSYIYEQYF. The CDR3 region has the DNA TGTGCCAGCAGTTACATCTACGAGCAGTACTTC. This chain connects TRBV6-6 to TRBJ2-7, with D unresolved. Per germline, CDR1 MNHNY and CDR2 SVGAGI (reference sequence). The CDR3 totals 11 residues. The germline V and J ends were trimmed by 2 bases and 3 bases, with 2 bases remaining between them.

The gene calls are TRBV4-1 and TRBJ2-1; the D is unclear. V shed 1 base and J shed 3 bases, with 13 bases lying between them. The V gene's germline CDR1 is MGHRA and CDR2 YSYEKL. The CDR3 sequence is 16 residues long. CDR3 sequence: CASSQGRRTVYNEQFF. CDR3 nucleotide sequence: TGCGCCAGCAGCCAAGGGCGTCGGACGGTCTACAATGAGCAGTTCTTC.

CDR3 in DNA: TGTGCCAGCAAGGGACAGGGTTTCTATGGCTACACCTTC. It translates to CASKGQGFYGYTF. The V and J genes are TRBV27 and TRBJ1-2; 9 nucleotides align to TRBD1. The germline CDR1 and CDR2 sequences are MNHEY and SMNVEV (reference sequence). This CDR3 contains 13 residues. V shed 7 bases and J 4 bases; nucleotides not matched to a gene: 4.

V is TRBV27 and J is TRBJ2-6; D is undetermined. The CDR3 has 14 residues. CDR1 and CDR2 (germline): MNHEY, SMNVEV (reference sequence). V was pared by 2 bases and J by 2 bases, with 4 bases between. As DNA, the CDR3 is TGTGCCAGCAGTTTAGGGCCTGGGGCCAACGTCCTGACTTTC. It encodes CASSLGPGANVLTF.

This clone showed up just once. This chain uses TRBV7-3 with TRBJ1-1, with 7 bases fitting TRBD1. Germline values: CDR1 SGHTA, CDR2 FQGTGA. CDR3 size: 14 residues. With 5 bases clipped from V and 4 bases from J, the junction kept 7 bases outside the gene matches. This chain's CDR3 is CASSPEQGSTEAFF. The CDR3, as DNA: TGTGCCAGCAGCCCAGAACAGGGGTCCACTGAAGCTTTCTTT.

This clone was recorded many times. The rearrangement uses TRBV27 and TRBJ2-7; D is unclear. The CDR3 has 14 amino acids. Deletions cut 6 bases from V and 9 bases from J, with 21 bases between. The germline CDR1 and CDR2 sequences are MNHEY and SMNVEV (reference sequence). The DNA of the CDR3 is TGTGCCAGCAGGCCTTCAAGGTATGAGCTCGCGCAGTACTTC. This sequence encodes CASRPSRYELAQYF.

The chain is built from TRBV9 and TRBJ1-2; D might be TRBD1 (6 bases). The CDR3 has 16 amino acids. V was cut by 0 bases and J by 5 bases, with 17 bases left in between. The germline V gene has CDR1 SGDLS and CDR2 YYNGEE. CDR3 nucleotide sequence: TGTGCCAGCAGCGTAGAGGGGGGGACCTTCGGGTATGGCTACACCTTC. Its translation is CASSVEGGTFGYGYTF. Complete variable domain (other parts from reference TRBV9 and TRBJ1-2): DSGVTQTPKHLITATGQRVTLRCSPRSGDLSVYWYQQSLDQGLQFLIQYYNGEERAKGNILERFSAQQFPDLHSELNLSSLELGDSALYFCASSVEGGTFGYGYTFGSGTRLTVV.

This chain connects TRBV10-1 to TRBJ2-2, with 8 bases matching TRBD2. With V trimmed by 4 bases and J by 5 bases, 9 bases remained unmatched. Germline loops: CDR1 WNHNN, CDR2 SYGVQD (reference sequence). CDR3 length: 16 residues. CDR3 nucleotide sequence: TGCGCCAGCAGTGCCGGGGGGGGCCTGGGGACCGGGGAGCTGTTTTTT. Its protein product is CASSAGGGLGTGELFF.

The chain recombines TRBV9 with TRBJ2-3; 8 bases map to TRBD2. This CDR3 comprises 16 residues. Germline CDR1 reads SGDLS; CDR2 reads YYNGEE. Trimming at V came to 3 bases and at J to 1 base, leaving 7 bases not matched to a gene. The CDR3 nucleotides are TGTGCCAGCAGCGATGGCGGGGGGCTGGGCACAGATACGCAGTATTTT. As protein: CASSDGGGLGTDTQYF.

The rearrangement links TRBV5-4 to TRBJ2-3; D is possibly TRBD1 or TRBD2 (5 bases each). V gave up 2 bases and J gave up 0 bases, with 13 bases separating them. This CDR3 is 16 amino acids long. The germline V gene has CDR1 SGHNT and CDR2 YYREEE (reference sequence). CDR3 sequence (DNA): TGTGCCAGCAGCTTAGGGGCGGGTCCTAGCACAGATACGCAGTATTTT. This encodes CASSLGAGPSTDTQYF.